These 9 T cell receptor beta chains came from one sample sequenced in a study of Graves' ophthalmopathy and Graves' hyperthyroidism. RNA transcripts were the source from which TCR beta CDR3 regions were amplified. HTBI-primed first-round RT-PCR preceded second-round multiplex PCR. In TCRdb, the multiplex PCR reads were re-called with MiXCR into one record per CDR3 protein. The data show a few hundred thousand distinct CDR3 sequences, with about a sixth seen just once and around 2.4% held by the top ten. What was sequenced was peripheral blood. The source is an adult woman with stable Graves' hyperthyroidism.

This clonotype came up many times. This sequence joins TRBV5-8 and TRBJ1-1, with 11 bases matching TRBD1. J lost 6 bases, V lost 4 bases, and 2 bases had no gene match. The CDR3 contains 13 residues. Germline V lookup: CDR1 SGHTS, CDR2 YDEGEE. The chain's CDR3 is CASSLGQGAEAFF. CDR3 nucleotide sequence: TGTGCCAGCAGCCTGGGACAGGGGGCTGAAGCTTTCTTT. The full variable domain, rest sourced from reference TRBV5-8 and TRBJ1-1, is EAGVTQSPTHLIKTRGQQATLRCSPISGHTSVYWYQQALGLGLQFLLWYDEGEERNRGNFPPRFSGRQFPNYSSELNVNALELEDSALYLCASSLGQGAEAFFGQGTRLTVV.

This clonotype was counted ten times or more. This chain joins TRBV28 and TRBJ2-5; D may be TRBD1 (5 bases). Germline values: CDR1 MDHEN, CDR2 SYDVKM. V shed 5 bases and J shed 2 bases, with 21 bases lying between them. The CDR3 has 17 residues. The CDR3 DNA is TGTGCCAGCAGTCCCTCGTGGTTGGGGCAGAAACAAGAGACCCAGTACTTC. Its protein is CASSPSWLGQKQETQYF.

This clonotype showed up many times. The rearrangement links TRBV7-9 to TRBJ2-5, with 8 bases matching TRBD1. The CDR3 sequence is 19 residues long. The germline CDR1 and CDR2 sequences are SEHNR and FQNEAQ (reference sequence). The trim removed 6 bases at V and 2 bases at J, leaving 20 bases unmatched. The CDR3 region is CASSRGRIRQGLLQETQYF. The CDR3 coding sequence is TGTGCCAGCAGTCGAGGCCGAATTCGACAGGGGCTTCTGCAAGAGACCCAGTACTTC.

This clonotype came up many times. The rearrangement links TRBV19 to TRBJ2-7; TRBD1 aligns across 7 bases. V lost 10 bases, J lost 2 bases, and 11 bases stayed unmatched. Germline V gene lookup returns CDR1 LNHDA and CDR2 SQIVND (reference sequence). CDR3 length: 14 residues. The CDR3 loop is CATQLGRGPYEQYF. CDR3 nucleotide sequence: TGTGCCACCCAGTTGGGTAGGGGGCCCTACGAGCAGTACTTC.

This clonotype was recorded at least ten times. CDR3 DNA: TGCAGCGTTGAAACTCGGACAGGGACAGGGCAGTACTTC. Protein sequence: CSVETRTGTGQYF. The chain links TRBV29-1 to TRBJ2-7; 8 bases line up with TRBD1. CDR1 is SQVTM, CDR2 ANQGSEA, per germline. V lost 2 bases, J lost 9 bases, and 9 bases stayed unmatched. This CDR3 has 13 amino acids.

This clonotype was observed many times. This sequence joins TRBV11-2 and TRBJ1-1, with D possibly TRBD1 on 5 matching bases. Between the trimmed V and J ends, which lost 0 bases and 5 bases, there was a span of 16 bases. Germline lookup yields CDR1 SGHAT and CDR2 FQNNGV. The CDR3 loop spans 16 amino acids. The CDR3 region is CASSLDRGSRKTEAFF. The CDR3 nucleotides read TGTGCCAGCAGCTTAGATCGGGGGTCGAGAAAGACTGAAGCTTTCTTT. Full variable domain (outside the CDR3, taken from reference TRBV11-2 and TRBJ1-1): EAGVAQSPRYKIIEKRQSVAFWCNPISGHATLYWYQQILGQGPKLLIQFQNNGVVDDSQLPKDRFSAERLKGVDSTLKIQPAKLEDSAVYLCASSLDRGSRKTEAFFGQGTRLTVV.

This clonotype was counted between two and nine times. The chain joins TRBV11-2 to TRBJ2-3; TRBD2 matches 11 bases. V gave up 5 bases and J gave up 6 bases; unmatched junction bases: 10. CDR3 length equals 16 residues. The V gene's germline CDR1 is SGHAT and CDR2 FQNNGV. The CDR3 sequence is CASSKGLAVSGDTQYF. CDR3 DNA: TGTGCCAGCAGCAAGGGACTAGCGGTCTCGGGTGATACGCAGTATTTT.

This clonotype was counted at least ten times. The rearrangement uses TRBV20-1 and TRBJ1-5, with D uncertain. Germline V gene data show CDR1 as DFQATT and CDR2 as SNEGSKA (reference sequence). V dropped 1 base and J dropped 7 bases, with 8 bases sitting between them. The CDR3 runs to 12 residues. DNA for the CDR3: TGCAGTGCTAGAGTTTCGGGCCAGCCCCAGCATTTT. It specifies CSARVSGQPQHF.

This clonotype has at least ten counts. This chain connects TRBV12-3 or TRBV12-4 to TRBJ2-7, with 9 bases fitting TRBD1. J was trimmed by 4 bases and V by 5 bases; bases with no gene match: 6. The CDR3 is 14 amino acids. The CDR3 loop reads CASSEGQGVYEQYF. In nucleotides, the CDR3 is TGTGCCAGCAGTGAGGGACAGGGCGTTTACGAGCAGTACTTC.